This T cell receptor (beta chain) was recovered during a study of T cell responses to AZD1222 COVID-19 vaccine. Clones were sequenced by immunoSEQ multiplex PCR, and TCRdb holds only the in-frame ones, with some missing. The table lists 58,000 or so clones, about 86% of them singletons. This CDR3 is built from 19 residues. V lost 6 bases and J 0 bases, leaving 26 bases between the germline ends. CDR1 and CDR2 from the germline V gene are MNHEY and SVGEGT. The genes are TRBV6-2 or TRBV6-3 and TRBJ1-1; D perhaps matches TRBD1 (6 bases). The receptor was derived from an adult who received the AZD1222 COVID-19 vaccine. Sequencing was performed on peripheral blood, taken 28 days after the second AZD1222 dose. Written as DNA, the CDR3 is TGTGCCAGCAGCCCTCCGCTCGGACAGAGGCGACAGATGAACACTGAAGCTTTCTTT. Encoded protein: CASSPPLGQRRQMNTEAFF.